Listed here are 16 T cell receptor beta chains from one sample, sequenced in a study of spatial heterogeneity in lung cancer (dated 2019 in TCRdb). This sample's time point label indicates: sample taken at primary tumor resection. TCR sequencing used whole RNA extracted from tumor and nontumor lung tissue, or from cryopreserved PBMC samples, without cell sorting. The library was prepared using 5' RACE. Sequencing instrument: NextSeq 500. The public reads were reprocessed in TCRdb via fastp at Q25 and MiXCR, keeping in-frame beta chains. Rows matching on CDR3 protein sequence are summarized as one entry with the most common DNA and genes. Recorded for this sample are 45,000 to 65,000 distinct CDR3 sequences; less than 8.5% of them occurred a single time. The top ten clonotypes cover less than 3.5% of the sample. The sample was PBMCs, taken at surgery. Every receptor here comes from a female donor with early-stage non-small cell lung cancer.

Regarding this clonotype: A much more abundant neighbour one base away suggests this may be a read error. This rearrangement joins TRBV30 to TRBJ2-3, with TRBD1 matching over 9 bases. This CDR3 contains 15 residues. Germline V gene sequence: CDR1 GTSNPN, CDR2 SVGIG (reference sequence). The CDR3, as DNA: TGTGCCTGGAGAAATACCGGGACAGGGTACCATACGCAGAATTTT. This translates into CAWRNTGTGYHTQNF. The entire variable domain, with the rest obtained from reference TRBV30 and TRBJ2-3, is as follows: SQTIHQWPATLVQPVGSPLSLECTVEGTSNPNLYWYRQAAGRGLQLLFYSVGIGQISSEVPQNLSASRPQDRQFILSSKKLLLSDSGFYLCAWRNTGTGYHTQNFGPGTRLTVL.

Only a few counts were recorded for this clonotype. Here the CDR3 reads CASSLAIAGGTETQYF. The CDR3 nucleotides are TGTGCCAGCAGCTTAGCGATAGCGGGGGGGACGGAGACCCAGTACTTC. The V call is TRBV7-2, the J call TRBJ2-5, with 11 bases aligning to TRBD2. The V gene end was trimmed by 0 bases and the J gene end by 5 bases; junction bases not matched to a gene: 5. The CDR3 is 16 residues long. The V gene's germline CDR1 is SGHTA and CDR2 FQGNSA.

The table lists this clonotype with many counts. The chain is built from TRBV20-1 and TRBJ2-7; the match to TRBD1 covers 11 bases. CDR3 length: 14 amino acids. Germline lookup yields CDR1 DFQATT and CDR2 SNEGSKA (reference sequence). Trimming took 5 bases from V and 2 from J; bases not matched to a gene: 5. This chain's CDR3 is CSAPGQGAAYEQYF. CDR3 sequence (DNA): TGCAGTGCTCCAGGACAGGGGGCGGCCTACGAGCAGTACTTC.

This clonotype was counted at least ten times. This CDR3 reads CASSSGVQPQHF. The CDR3 nucleotides are TGTGCCAGCAGTTCCGGAGTTCAGCCCCAGCATTTT. This chain joins TRBV28 and TRBJ1-5, with D hard to call. The CDR3 sequence is 12 residues long. CDR1 is MDHEN, CDR2 SYDVKM, per germline. The V gene lost 4 bases and the J gene lost 6 bases, with 7 bases spanning the gap.

This clonotype was counted a few times. V is TRBV6-2 or TRBV6-3 and J is TRBJ2-7; D uncertain. The length of the CDR3 is 11 residues. Per the germline V gene, CDR1 is MNHEY and CDR2 is SVGEGT. The ends were cut back, 5 bases at V and 3 bases at J, with 5 bases in the middle. The CDR3 spells CASSGDYEQYF. The DNA for the CDR3 is TGTGCCAGCAGTGGGGACTACGAGCAGTACTTC.

This clonotype was seen repeatedly, ten times or more. The V call is TRBV29-1, the J call TRBJ1-2, with D unclear. CDR3 length: 11 residues. V lost 2 bases and J 8 bases, leaving 9 bases between the germline ends. The germline V gene encodes CDR1 SQVTM and CDR2 ANQGSEA. The CDR3: CSVETPTGYTF. The CDR3 nucleotides are TGCAGCGTTGAAACCCCCACAGGCTACACCTTC. Looking up the rest from reference TRBV29-1 and TRBJ1-2 gives the full variable domain: SAVISQKPSRDICQRGTSLTIQCQVDSQVTMMFWYRQQPGQSLTLIATANQGSEATYESGFVIDKFPISRPNLTFSTLTVSNMSPEDSSIYLCSVETPTGYTFGSGTRLTVV.

This clonotype occurred many times. This sequence joins TRBV24-1 and TRBJ2-3; 14 bases are a match to TRBD2. V gave up 4 bases and J gave up 2 bases; unmatched junction bases: 4. The CDR3 contains 17 residues. Per the germline V gene, CDR1 is KGHDR and CDR2 is SFDVKD. This CDR3 is CATSDRTSGRTTDTQYF. The CDR3 coding sequence is TGTGCCACCAGTGACCGGACTAGCGGGAGGACCACAGATACGCAGTATTTT.

This clonotype was detected ten times or more. The chain joins TRBV5-1 to TRBJ2-3; D is uncertain. CDR1 and CDR2 (germline): SGHRS, YFSETQ. The CDR3 has 15 residues. Trimming removed 0 bases at V and 0 bases at J, with 8 bases between. This CDR3 is CASSLGVTSTDTQYF. The CDR3, as DNA: TGCGCCAGCAGCTTGGGCGTGACAAGCACAGATACGCAGTATTTT.

CDR3 DNA: TGCGCCAGCAGCTTGTTGGCAGGACAGAACATTCAGTACTTC. Translated: CASSLLAGQNIQYF. This sequence joins TRBV5-1 and TRBJ2-4, with D possibly TRBD1 on 6 matching bases. The CDR3 extends over 14 amino acids. V lost 1 base, J lost 7 bases, and 12 bases lay in between. Germline CDR1 reads SGHRS; CDR2 reads YFSETQ.

This clonotype was picked up many times. V gene TRBV28 combines with J gene TRBJ2-7; 7 bases match TRBD1. The CDR3 totals 13 residues. From germline, CDR1 is MDHEN and CDR2 SYDVKM. Trimming took 5 bases from V and 5 from J; bases not matched to a gene: 6. The CDR3, as DNA: TGTGCCAGCAGTATACAGGGGTCCCACGAGCAGTACTTC. It specifies CASSIQGSHEQYF. Full variable domain (rest looked up from reference TRBV28 and TRBJ2-7): DVKVTQSSRYLVKRTGEKVFLECVQDMDHENMFWYRQDPGLGLRLIYFSYDVKMKEKGDIPEGYSVSREKKERFSLILESASTNQTSMYLCASSIQGSHEQYFGPGTRLTVT.

This clonotype was counted many times. The chain couples TRBV7-9 to TRBJ1-6; D gene unclear. CDR1 and CDR2 from the germline V gene are SEHNR and FQNEAQ (reference sequence). The CDR3 contains 16 residues. Trimming pared 5 bases from V and 0 bases from J, leaving 11 bases between. The CDR3 region is CASSDGSVSYNSPLHF. The CDR3, as DNA: TGTGCCAGCAGCGACGGTAGCGTCTCCTATAATTCACCCCTCCACTTT. Looking up the rest from reference TRBV7-9 and TRBJ1-6 gives the full variable domain: DTGVSQNPRHKITKRGQNVTFRCDPISEHNRLYWYRQTLGQGPEFLTYFQNEAQLEKSRLLSDRFSAERPKGSFSTLEIQRTEQGDSAMYLCASSDGSVSYNSPLHFGNGTRLTVT.

This clonotype was seen repeatedly, ten times or more. The chain joins TRBV27 to TRBJ1-2, with unresolved D. Germline V CDR1 and CDR2: MNHEY, SMNVEV (reference sequence). V lost 3 bases to trimming and J lost 0 bases, with 5 bases between them. The CDR3 is 13 amino acids. The CDR3 bases are TGTGCCAGCAGTTTTCAAGCTAACTATGGCTACACCTTC. It encodes CASSFQANYGYTF.

This clonotype was detected many times. V usage is TRBV28 and J usage is TRBJ1-1, with a weak D call TRBD1 (6 bases). This CDR3 region has 13 residues. The germline gives CDR1 MDHEN, CDR2 SYDVKM. V was clipped by 7 bases and J by 4 bases, with 13 bases between them. The CDR3 loop reads CASTGARFTEAFF. In DNA form, the CDR3 reads TGTGCCAGCACGGGGGCCAGATTCACTGAAGCTTTCTTT. The complete variable domain, with remaining parts taken from reference TRBV28 and TRBJ1-1, reads DVKVTQSSRYLVKRTGEKVFLECVQDMDHENMFWYRQDPGLGLRLIYFSYDVKMKEKGDIPEGYSVSREKKERFSLILESASTNQTSMYLCASTGARFTEAFFGQGTRLTVV.

This clonotype showed up many times. The CDR3 region has the DNA TGCAGTGTAAGCGGGGGGCACCTTCCTAGCACAGATACGCAGTATTTT. This codes for CSVSGGHLPSTDTQYF. This sequence joins TRBV20-1 and TRBJ2-3; 9 nucleotides match TRBD2. Per the germline V gene, CDR1 is DFQATT and CDR2 is SNEGSKA (reference sequence). The V gene end was trimmed by 7 bases and the J gene end by 0 bases; junction bases not matched to a gene: 11. This CDR3 region has 16 residues.

Turning to this clonotype: Relative to the germline gene, one junction end is altered; a read error may explain this. The chain carries TRBV3-1 and TRBJ2-3; 8 bases map to TRBD2. The CDR3 length is 15 residues. Germline V gene sequence: CDR1 LGHDT, CDR2 YNNKEL (reference sequence). The CDR3 region is CASSQTGGSTDTQYF. The CDR3 DNA follows: TGTGCCAGCAGCCAAACGGGGGGGAGCACAGATACGCAGTATTTC.

This clonotype was observed many times. The chain has TRBV28 and TRBJ2-7; no definite D call. From germline, CDR1 is MDHEN and CDR2 SYDVKM. Trimming took off 8 bases at V and 6 bases at J, with 11 bases between the two ends. There are 11 residues in the CDR3. CDR3 sequence: CASQTHREQYF. CDR3 sequence (DNA): TGTGCCAGCCAGACCCACCGCGAGCAGTACTTC.